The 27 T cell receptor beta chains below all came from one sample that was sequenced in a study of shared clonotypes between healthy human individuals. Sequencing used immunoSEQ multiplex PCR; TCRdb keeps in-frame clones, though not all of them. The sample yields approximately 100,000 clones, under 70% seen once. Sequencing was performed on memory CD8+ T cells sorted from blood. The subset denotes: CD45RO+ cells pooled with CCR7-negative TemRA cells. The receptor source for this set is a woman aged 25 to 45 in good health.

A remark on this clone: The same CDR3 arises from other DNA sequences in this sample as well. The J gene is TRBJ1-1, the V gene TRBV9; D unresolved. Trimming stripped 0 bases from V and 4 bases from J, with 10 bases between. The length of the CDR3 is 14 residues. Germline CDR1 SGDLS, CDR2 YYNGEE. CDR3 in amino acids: CASSVAWGSTEAFF. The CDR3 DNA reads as TGTGCCAGCAGCGTAGCCTGGGGTTCCACTGAAGCTTTCTTT.

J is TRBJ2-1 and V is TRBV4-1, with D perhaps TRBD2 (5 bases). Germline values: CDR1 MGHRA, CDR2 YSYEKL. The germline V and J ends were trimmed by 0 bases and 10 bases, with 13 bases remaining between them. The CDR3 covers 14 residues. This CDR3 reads CASSQDHEGVEQFF. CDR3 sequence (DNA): TGCGCCAGCAGCCAAGATCACGAGGGCGTCGAGCAGTTCTTC.

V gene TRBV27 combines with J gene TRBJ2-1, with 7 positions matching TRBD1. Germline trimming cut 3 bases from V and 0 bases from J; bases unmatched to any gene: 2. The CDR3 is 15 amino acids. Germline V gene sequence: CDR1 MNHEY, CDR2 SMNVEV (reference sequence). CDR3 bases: TGTGCCAGCAGTTTGACAGGGAGCTCCTACAATGAGCAGTTCTTC. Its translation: CASSLTGSSYNEQFF.

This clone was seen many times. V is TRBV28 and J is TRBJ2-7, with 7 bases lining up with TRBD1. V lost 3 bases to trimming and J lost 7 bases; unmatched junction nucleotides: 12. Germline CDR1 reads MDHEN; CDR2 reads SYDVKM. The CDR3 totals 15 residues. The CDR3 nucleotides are TGTGCCAGCAGTTTGGTCCAGGGGGTAGCCGGGGAGCAGTACTTC. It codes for CASSLVQGVAGEQYF.

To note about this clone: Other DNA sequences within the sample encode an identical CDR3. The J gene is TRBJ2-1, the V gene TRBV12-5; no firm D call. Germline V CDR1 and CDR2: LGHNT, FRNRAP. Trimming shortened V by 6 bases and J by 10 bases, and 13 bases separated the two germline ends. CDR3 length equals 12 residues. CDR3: CASGPGAGEQFF. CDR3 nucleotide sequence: TGTGCTAGTGGCCCTGGAGCAGGCGAGCAGTTCTTC.

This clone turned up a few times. CDR3 region: CATSSDRGDSGELFF. The CDR3 region has the DNA TGTGCCACCTCCTCTGACAGGGGCGATTCCGGGGAGCTGTTTTTT. The chain recombines TRBV15 with TRBJ2-2, with TRBD1 matching 8 bases. Germline-derived CDR1 and CDR2 are LNHNV and YYDKDF (reference sequence). CDR3 length: 15 amino acids. Trimming took 8 bases from V and 6 from J; bases not matched to a gene: 11.

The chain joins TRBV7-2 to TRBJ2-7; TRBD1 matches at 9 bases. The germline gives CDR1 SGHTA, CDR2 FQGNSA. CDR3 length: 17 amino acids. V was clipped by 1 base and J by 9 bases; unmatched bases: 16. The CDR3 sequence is CASSLGGWWDRDLLQYF. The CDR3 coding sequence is TGTGCCAGCAGCTTAGGAGGTTGGTGGGACAGGGATTTATTGCAGTACTTC.

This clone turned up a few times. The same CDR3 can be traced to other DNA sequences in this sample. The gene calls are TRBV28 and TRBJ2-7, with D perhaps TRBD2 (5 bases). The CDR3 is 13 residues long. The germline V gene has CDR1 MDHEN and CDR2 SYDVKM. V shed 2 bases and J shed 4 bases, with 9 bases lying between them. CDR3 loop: CASSLRPGYEQYF. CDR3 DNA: TGTGCCAGCAGTTTACGACCGGGATACGAGCAGTACTTC.

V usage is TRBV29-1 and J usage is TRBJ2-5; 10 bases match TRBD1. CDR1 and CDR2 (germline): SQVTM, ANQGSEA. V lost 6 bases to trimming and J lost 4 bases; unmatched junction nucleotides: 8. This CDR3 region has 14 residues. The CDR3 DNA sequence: TGCAGCGTCCAAAGTGGGGACAGGGGAGAGACCCAGTACTTC. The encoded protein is CSVQSGDRGETQYF.

The DNA of the CDR3 is TGTGCCACCAGCGGGAGTCGTGACTTCGGGGAGCAGTACTTC. This sequence encodes CATSGSRDFGEQYF. The chain carries TRBV15 and TRBJ2-7, with D possibly matching TRBD2 (5 bases). Germline V CDR1 and CDR2: LNHNV, YYDKDF (reference sequence). V lost 5 bases and J lost 7, with 18 bases in between. CDR3 length: 14 residues.

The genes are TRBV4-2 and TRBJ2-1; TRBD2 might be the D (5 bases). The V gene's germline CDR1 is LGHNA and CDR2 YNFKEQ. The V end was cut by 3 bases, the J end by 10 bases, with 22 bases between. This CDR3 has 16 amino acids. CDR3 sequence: CASSHRAGVARHEQFF. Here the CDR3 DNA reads TGTGCCAGCAGCCATCGGGCGGGTGTGGCCCGACACGAGCAGTTCTTC.

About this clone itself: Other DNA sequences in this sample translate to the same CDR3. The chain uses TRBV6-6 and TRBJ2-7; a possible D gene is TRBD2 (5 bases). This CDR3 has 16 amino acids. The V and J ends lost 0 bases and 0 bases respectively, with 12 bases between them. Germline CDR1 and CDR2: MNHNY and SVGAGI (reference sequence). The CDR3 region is CASSYSRPGSSYEQYF. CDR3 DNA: TGTGCCAGCAGTTACTCGAGACCGGGGAGCTCCTACGAGCAGTACTTC.

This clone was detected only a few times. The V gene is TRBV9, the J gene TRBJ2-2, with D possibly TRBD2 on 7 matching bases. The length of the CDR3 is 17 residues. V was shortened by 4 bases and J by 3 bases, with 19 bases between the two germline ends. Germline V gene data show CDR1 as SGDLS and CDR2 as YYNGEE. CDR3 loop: CASSPSWGGADTGELFF. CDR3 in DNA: TGTGCCAGCAGCCCCTCCTGGGGGGGCGCGGACACCGGGGAGCTGTTTTTT.

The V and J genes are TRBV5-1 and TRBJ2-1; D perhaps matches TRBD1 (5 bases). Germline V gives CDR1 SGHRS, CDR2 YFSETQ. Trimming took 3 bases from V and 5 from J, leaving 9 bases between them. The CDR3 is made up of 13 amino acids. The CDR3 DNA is TGCGCCAGCAGCTACACCAGGGACAATGAGCAGTTCTTC. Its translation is CASSYTRDNEQFF.

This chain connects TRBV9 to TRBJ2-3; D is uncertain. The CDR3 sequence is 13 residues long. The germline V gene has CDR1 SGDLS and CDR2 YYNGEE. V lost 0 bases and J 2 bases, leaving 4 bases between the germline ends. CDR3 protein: CASSVATTDTQYF. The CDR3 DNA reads TGTGCCAGCAGCGTAGCTACCACAGATACGCAGTATTTT.

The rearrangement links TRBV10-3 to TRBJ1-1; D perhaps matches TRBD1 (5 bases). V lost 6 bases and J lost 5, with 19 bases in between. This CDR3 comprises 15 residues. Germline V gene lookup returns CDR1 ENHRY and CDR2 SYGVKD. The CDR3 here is CAIRIEGLPETEAFF. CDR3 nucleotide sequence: TGTGCCATCAGGATCGAGGGACTGCCTGAAACTGAAGCTTTCTTT.

This CDR3 is CASSPLLGSPYEQYF. The CDR3 DNA is TGTGCCAGCTCACCACTTCTAGGATCCCCCTACGAGCAGTACTTC. The V gene is TRBV18, the J gene TRBJ2-7; D is undetermined. CDR1 KGHSH and CDR2 LQKENI come from the germline V gene. This CDR3 region has 15 residues. The ends were cut back, 1 base at V and 2 bases at J, with 12 bases in the middle.

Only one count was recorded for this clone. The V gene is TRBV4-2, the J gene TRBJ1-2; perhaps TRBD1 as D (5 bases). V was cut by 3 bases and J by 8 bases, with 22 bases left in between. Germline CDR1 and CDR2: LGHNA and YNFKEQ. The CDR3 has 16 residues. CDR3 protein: CASSHRRDCFFCGYTF. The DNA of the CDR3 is TGTGCCAGCAGCCACCGCCGGGACTGCTTTTTTTGCGGCTACACCTTC.

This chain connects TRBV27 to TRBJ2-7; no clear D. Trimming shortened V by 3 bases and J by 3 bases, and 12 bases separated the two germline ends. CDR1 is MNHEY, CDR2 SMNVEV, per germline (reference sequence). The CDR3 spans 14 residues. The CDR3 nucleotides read TGTGCCAGCAGTTTGCTTGGTACGGGCTACGAGCAGTACTTC. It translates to CASSLLGTGYEQYF.

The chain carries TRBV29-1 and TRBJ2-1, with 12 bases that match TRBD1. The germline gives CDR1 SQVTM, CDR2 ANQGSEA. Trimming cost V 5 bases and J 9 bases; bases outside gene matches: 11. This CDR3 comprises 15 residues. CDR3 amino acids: CSVPGTGGLGGEQFF. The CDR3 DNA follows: TGCAGCGTTCCCGGGACAGGGGGCTTGGGCGGTGAGCAGTTCTTC.

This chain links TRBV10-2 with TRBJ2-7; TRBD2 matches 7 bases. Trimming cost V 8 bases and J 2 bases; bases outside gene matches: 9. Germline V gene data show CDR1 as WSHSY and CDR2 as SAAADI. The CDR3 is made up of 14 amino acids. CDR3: CASGAGGTPYEQYF. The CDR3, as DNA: TGCGCCAGCGGGGCCGGGGGGACTCCCTACGAGCAGTACTTC.

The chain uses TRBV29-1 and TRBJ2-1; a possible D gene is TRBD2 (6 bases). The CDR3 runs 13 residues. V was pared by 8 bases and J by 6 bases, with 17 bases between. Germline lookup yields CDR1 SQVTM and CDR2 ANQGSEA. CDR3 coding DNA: TGCAGCTTCATACTAGCACTTTTCAATGAGCAGTTCTTC. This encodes CSFILALFNEQFF.

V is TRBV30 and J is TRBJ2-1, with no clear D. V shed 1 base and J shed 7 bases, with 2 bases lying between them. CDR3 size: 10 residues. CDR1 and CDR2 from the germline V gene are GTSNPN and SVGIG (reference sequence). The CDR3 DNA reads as TGTGCCTGGAGTGCGAATGAGCAGTTCTTC. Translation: CAWSANEQFF.

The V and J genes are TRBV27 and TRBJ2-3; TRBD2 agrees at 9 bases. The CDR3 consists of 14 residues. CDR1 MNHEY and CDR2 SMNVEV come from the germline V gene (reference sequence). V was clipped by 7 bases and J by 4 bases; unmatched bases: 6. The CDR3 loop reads CASTSGTMADTQYF. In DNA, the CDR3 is TGTGCCAGCACTAGCGGGACTATGGCAGATACGCAGTATTTT.

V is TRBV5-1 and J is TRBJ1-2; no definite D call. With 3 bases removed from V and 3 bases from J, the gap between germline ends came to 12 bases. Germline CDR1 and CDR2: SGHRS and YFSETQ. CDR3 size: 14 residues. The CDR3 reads CASSWRLKDYGYTF. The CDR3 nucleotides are TGCGCCAGCAGCTGGCGGCTGAAGGACTATGGCTACACCTTC.

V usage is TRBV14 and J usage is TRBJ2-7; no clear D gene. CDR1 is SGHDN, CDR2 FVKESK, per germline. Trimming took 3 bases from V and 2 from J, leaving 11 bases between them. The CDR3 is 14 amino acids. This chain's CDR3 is CASSHWSPPYEQYF. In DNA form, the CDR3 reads TGTGCCAGCAGCCATTGGTCCCCCCCCTACGAGCAGTACTTC.

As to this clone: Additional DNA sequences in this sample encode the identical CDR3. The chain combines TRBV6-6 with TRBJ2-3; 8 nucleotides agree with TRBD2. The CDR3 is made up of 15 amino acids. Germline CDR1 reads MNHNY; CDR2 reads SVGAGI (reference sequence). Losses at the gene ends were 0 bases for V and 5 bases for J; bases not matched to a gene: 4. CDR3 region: CASSYSGLAGDTQYF. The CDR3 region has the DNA TGTGCCAGCAGTTACTCGGGCCTAGCGGGAGATACGCAGTATTTT.